Sequencing of this TCR beta chain was carried out in a study of cytomegalovirus exposure and HLA in healthy donors. The CDR3 has 14 amino acids. The germline V gene has CDR1 KGHSH and CDR2 LQKENI. V shed 1 base, J shed 8 bases, and the junction held 4 bases outside the gene matches. PCR was performed using 60 Vbeta and 13 Jbeta primers. The assay was immunoSEQ multiplex PCR, and TCRdb's table has in-frame clones only and misses some. The table shows around 150,000 clones, with around four fifths occurring only once. The receptor comes from a man aged 30 to 45 in good health. Sequenced: PBMCs. The rearrangement joins TRBV18 to TRBJ1-2, with 10 bases aligning to TRBD1. The CDR3 here is CASSPLGTGDGYTF. The CDR3 DNA sequence: TGTGCCAGCTCACCACTGGGGACAGGGGACGGCTACACCTTC.